This T cell receptor beta chain came from a study of shared clonotypes between healthy human individuals. The study, taken as a whole, reports: In a handful of donors, around 5% of naive CD4 clonotypes appeared in common.

Concerning this clone itself: Its antigen is undetermined.

Only in-frame clones appear in the TCRdb table, and some are missing; sequencing was by immunoSEQ multiplex PCR. The data show 980,000 or so clones, approximately 80% seen once. Trimming cost V 1 base and J 1 base; bases outside gene matches: 3. The CDR3 runs 16 residues. The V gene's germline CDR1 is KGHSH and CDR2 LQKENI. Sequencing was carried out using memory CD4+ T cells sorted from blood. The subset denotes: CD45RA-negative fraction. V gene TRBV18 combines with J gene TRBJ1-1; 10 nucleotides align to TRBD1. The TCR was taken from a man younger than 35 in good health. CDR3 in amino acids: CASSPRDRGRNTEAFF. The CDR3, as DNA: TGTGCCAGCTCACCACGGGACAGGGGAAGGAACACTGAAGCTTTCTTT. Filled out from reference TRBV18 and TRBJ1-1, the complete variable domain reads NAGVMQNPRHLVRRRGQEARLRCSPMKGHSHVYWYRQLPEEGLKFMVYLQKENIIDESGMPKERFSAEFPKEGPSILRIQQVVRGDSAAYFCASSPRDRGRNTEAFFGQGTRLTVV.